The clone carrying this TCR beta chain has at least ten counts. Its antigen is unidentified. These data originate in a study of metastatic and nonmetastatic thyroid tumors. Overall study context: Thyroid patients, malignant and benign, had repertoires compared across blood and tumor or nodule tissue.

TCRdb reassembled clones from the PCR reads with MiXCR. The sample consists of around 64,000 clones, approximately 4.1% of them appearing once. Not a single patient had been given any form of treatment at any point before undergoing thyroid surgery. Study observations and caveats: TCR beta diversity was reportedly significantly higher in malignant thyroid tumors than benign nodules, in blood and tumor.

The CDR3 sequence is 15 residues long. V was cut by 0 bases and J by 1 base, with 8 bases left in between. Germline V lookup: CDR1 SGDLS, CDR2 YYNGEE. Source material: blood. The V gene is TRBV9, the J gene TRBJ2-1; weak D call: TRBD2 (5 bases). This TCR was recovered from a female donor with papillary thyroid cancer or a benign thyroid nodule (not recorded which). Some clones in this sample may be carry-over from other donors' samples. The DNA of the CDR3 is TGTGCCAGCAGCGTAGCGGGAAGATCCTACAATGAGCAGTTCTTC. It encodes CASSVAGRSYNEQFF.